Shown below are 6 T cell receptor beta chains from a single sample sequenced in a study of T cell repertoires in cytomegalovirus infection. Their antigen targets remain unknown. TCRdb passed the reads through MiXCR, listing each CDR3 protein once. The data hold about 360,000 distinct CDR3 sequences, with about 35% observed a single time. This material consisted of cultured PBMCs, taken from culture after CMV antigen stimulation. These receptors were taken from a human donor in good health (CMV status not recorded). Some clones in this sample may be carry-over from other donors' samples.

This clonotype was seen more than once but under ten times. The V gene is TRBV20-1, the J gene TRBJ2-4, with no clear D. The V end lost 0 bases, the J end lost 0 bases, and 6 bases lay between the germline ends. This CDR3 comprises 14 residues. The V gene's germline CDR1 is DFQATT and CDR2 SNEGSKA (reference sequence). The CDR3 DNA sequence: TGCAGTGCTAGAGAACTTATAGCCAAAAACATTCAGTACTTC. As protein: CSARELIAKNIQYF.

The chain carries TRBV4-1 and TRBJ2-1; possible D gene TRBD2, 6 bases. There are 12 residues in the CDR3. Germline values: CDR1 MGHRA, CDR2 YSYEKL. V lost 1 base, J lost 9 bases, and 7 bases lay in between. CDR3 nucleotide sequence: TGCGCCAGCAGCCAAGCGGGGGTTGAGCAGTTCTTC. Its protein is CASSQAGVEQFF.

This clonotype was detected a few times. The chain has TRBV7-2 and TRBJ1-3, with D perhaps TRBD1 (6 bases). Germline V gene data show CDR1 as SGHTA and CDR2 as FQGNSA. V was clipped by 6 bases and J by 0 bases, with 12 bases between them. The length of the CDR3 is 15 residues. Written as DNA, the CDR3 is TGTGCCAGCAGACACGACAGGTCCTCTGGAAACACCATATATTTT. This encodes CASRHDRSSGNTIYF. The whole variable domain, filled in from reference TRBV7-2 and TRBJ1-3, reads GAGVSQSPSNKVTEKGKDVELRCDPISGHTALYWYRQSLGQGLEFLIYFQGNSAPDKSGLPSDRFSAERTGGSVSTLTIQRTQQEDSAVYLCASRHDRSSGNTIYFGEGSWLTVV.

There are a few counts of this clonotype. The chain uses TRBV28 and TRBJ1-1, with a tentative D call TRBD1 (5 bases). The germline V gene encodes CDR1 MDHEN and CDR2 SYDVKM. V lost 6 bases to trimming and J lost 6 bases, with 20 bases between them. This CDR3 spans 15 amino acids. CDR3 protein: CASSALRQILSEAFF. The DNA for the CDR3 is TGTGCCAGCAGCGCCCTTAGACAGATACTTTCTGAAGCTTTCTTT.

A few counts support this clonotype. The CDR3 DNA reads as TGCAGTGCTAGAGTGGCTAGCGGGAGTTTATATACGCAGTATTTT. Translation: CSARVASGSLYTQYF. The chain has TRBV20-1 and TRBJ2-3; 10 nucleotides agree with TRBD2. The V gene end was trimmed by 1 base and the J gene end by 7 bases; junction bases not matched to a gene: 8. The germline V gene has CDR1 DFQATT and CDR2 SNEGSKA (reference sequence). The CDR3 is 15 amino acids.

V gene TRBV7-9 combines with J gene TRBJ1-4; TRBD1 might be the D (6 bases). Germline V gene lookup returns CDR1 SEHNR and CDR2 FQNEAQ (reference sequence). The CDR3 covers 20 residues. V was shortened by 2 bases and J by 0 bases, with 22 bases between the two germline ends. The CDR3 nucleotides read TGTGCCAGCAGCTTAAACGCAGGGGTATACAGACCGTCAACTAATGAAAAACTGTTTTTT. It specifies CASSLNAGVYRPSTNEKLFF.